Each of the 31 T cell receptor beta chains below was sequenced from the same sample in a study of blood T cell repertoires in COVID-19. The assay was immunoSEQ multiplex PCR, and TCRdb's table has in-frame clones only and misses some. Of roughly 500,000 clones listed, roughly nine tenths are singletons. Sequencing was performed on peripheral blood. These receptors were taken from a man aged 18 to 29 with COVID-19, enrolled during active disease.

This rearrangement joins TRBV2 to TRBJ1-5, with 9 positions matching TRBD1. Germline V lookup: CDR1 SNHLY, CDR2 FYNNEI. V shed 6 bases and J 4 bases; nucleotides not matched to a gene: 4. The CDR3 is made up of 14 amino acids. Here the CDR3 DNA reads TGTGCCAGCAGCGTGGACAGGGGAAATCAGCCCCAGCATTTT. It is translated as CASSVDRGNQPQHF.

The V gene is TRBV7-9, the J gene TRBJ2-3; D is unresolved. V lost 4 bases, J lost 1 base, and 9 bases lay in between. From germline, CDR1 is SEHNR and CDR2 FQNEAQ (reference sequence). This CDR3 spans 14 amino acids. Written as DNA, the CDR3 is TGTGCCAGCAGCTCCCCAGTCGGCACAGATACGCAGTATTTT. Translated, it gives CASSSPVGTDTQYF.

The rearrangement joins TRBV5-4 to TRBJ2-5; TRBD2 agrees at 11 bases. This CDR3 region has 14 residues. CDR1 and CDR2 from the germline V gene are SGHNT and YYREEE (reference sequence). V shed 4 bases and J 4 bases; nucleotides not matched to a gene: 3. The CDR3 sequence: CASSSSGGGETQYF. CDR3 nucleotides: TGTGCCAGCAGCAGTAGCGGGGGGGGAGAGACCCAGTACTTC.

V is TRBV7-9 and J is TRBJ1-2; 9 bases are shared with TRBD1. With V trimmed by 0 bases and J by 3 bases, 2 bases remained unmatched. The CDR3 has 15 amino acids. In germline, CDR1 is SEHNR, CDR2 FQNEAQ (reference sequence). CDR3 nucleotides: TGTGCCAGCAGCTTAGCCAGACAGGGGGACTATGGCTACACCTTC. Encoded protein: CASSLARQGDYGYTF.

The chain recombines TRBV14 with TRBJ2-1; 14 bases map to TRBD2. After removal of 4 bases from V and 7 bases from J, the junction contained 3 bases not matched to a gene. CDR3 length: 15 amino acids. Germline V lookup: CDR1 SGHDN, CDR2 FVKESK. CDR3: CASSRLAGGPNEQFF. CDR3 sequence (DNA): TGTGCCAGCAGCCGACTAGCGGGAGGGCCTAATGAGCAGTTCTTC.

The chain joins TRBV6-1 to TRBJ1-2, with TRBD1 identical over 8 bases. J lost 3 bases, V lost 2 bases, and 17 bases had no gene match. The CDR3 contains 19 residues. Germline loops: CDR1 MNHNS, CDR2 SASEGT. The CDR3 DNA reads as TGTGCCAGCAGTGAACCCCTCCGGGACAGGATTCGGTGGGACTATGGCTACACCTTC. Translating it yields CASSEPLRDRIRWDYGYTF.

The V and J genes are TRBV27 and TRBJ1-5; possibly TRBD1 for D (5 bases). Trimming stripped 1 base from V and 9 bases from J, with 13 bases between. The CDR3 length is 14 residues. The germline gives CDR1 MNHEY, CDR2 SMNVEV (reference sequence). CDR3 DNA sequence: TGTGCCAGCAGTTTATTCAGGGTTGGAGCGCCCCAGCATTTT. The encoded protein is CASSLFRVGAPQHF.

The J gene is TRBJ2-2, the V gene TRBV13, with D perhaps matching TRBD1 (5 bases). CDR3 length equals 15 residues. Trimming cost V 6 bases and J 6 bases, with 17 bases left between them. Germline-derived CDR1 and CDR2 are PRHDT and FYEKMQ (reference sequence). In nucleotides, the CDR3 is TGTGCCAGCAGGGTCGCGGCCAGGGCGTCCGGGGAGCTGTTTTTT. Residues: CASRVAARASGELFF.

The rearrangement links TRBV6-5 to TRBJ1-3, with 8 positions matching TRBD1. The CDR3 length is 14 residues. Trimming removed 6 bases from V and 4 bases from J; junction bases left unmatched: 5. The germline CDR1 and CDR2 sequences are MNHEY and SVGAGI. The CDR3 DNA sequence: TGTGCCAGCAGCCCGACAGGGGCCGGAAACACCATATATTTT. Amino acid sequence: CASSPTGAGNTIYF.

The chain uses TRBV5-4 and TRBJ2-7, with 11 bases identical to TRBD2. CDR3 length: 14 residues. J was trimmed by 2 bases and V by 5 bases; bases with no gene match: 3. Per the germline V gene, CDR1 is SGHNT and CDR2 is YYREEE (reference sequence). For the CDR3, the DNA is TGTGCCAGCAGTACTAGCGGGAGAACCTACGAGCAGTACTTC. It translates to CASSTSGRTYEQYF.

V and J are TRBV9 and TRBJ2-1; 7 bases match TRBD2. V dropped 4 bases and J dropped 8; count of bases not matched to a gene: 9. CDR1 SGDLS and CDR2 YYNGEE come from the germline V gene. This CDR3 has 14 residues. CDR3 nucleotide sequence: TGTGCCAGCAGCCCCTCCGATGGGAGGGATGAGCAGTTCTTC. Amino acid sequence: CASSPSDGRDEQFF.

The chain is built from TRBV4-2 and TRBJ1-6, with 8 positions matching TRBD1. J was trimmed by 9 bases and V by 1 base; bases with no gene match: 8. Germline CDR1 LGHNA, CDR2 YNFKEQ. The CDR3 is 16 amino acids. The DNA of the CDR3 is TGTGCCAGCAGCCAAGCAGGGGGCGATAGGATTTCACCCCTCCACTTT. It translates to CASSQAGGDRISPLHF.

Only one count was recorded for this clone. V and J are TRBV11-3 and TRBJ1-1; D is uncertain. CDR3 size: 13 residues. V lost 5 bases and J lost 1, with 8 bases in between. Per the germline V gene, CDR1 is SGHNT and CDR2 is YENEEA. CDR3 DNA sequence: TGTGCCAGCAGCCAAACCGGGAACACTGAAGCTTTCTTT. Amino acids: CASSQTGNTEAFF.

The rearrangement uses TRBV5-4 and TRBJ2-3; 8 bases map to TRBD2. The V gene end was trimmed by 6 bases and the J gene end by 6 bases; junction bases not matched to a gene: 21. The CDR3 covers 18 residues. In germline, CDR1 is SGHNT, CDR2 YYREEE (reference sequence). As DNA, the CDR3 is TGTGCCAGCAACCGAGGGGGGAGCGGGGGCCTCAAGGCGGATACGCAGTATTTT. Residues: CASNRGGSGGLKADTQYF. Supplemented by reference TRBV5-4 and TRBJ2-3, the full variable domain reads ETGVTQSPTHLIKTRGQQVTLRCSSQSGHNTVSWYQQALGQGPQFIFQYYREEENGRGNFPPRFSGLQFPNYSSELNVNALELDDSALYLCASNRGGSGGLKADTQYFGPGTRLTVL.

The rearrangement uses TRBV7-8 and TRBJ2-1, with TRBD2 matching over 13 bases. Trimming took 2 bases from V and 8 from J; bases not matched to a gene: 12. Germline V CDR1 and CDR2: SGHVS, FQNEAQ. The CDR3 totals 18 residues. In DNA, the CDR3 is TGTGCCAGCAGCTTAAACCCCGCGACTAGCGGGGGGCGCTATGAGCAGTTCTTC. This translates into CASSLNPATSGGRYEQFF. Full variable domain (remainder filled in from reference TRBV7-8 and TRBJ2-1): GAGVSQSPRYKVAKRGQDVALRCDPISGHVSLFWYQQALGQGPEFLTYFQNEAQLDKSGLPSDRFFAERPEGSVSTLKIQRTQQEDSAVYLCASSLNPATSGGRYEQFFGPGTRLTVL.

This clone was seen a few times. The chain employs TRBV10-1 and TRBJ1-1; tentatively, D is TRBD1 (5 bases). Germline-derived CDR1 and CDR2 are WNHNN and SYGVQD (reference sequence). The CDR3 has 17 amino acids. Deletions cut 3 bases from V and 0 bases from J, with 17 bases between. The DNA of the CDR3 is TGCGCCAGCAGTGACCGGGCAGGGCCTTACATGAACACTGAAGCTTTCTTT. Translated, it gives CASSDRAGPYMNTEAFF.

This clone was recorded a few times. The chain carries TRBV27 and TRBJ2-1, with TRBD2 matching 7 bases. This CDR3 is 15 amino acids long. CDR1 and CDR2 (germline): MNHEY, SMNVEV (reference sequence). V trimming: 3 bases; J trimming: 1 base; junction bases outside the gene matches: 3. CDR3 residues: CASSLGRVSYNEQFF. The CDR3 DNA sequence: TGTGCCAGCAGTTTGGGGAGGGTATCCTACAATGAGCAGTTCTTC.

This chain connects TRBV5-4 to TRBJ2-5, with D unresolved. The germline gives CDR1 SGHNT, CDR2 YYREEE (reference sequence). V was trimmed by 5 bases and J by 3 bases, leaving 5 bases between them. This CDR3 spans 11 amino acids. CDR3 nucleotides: TGTGCCAGCAGTCTAGAAGAGACCCAGTACTTC. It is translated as CASSLEETQYF. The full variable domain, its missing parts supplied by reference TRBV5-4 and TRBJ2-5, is ETGVTQSPTHLIKTRGQQVTLRCSSQSGHNTVSWYQQALGQGPQFIFQYYREEENGRGNFPPRFSGLQFPNYSSELNVNALELDDSALYLCASSLEETQYFGPGTRLLVL.

CDR3 DNA: TGTGCCAGCAGTTTCCTCCGCAGGGAAGCAACTGAAGCTTTCTTT. Translating gives CASSFLRREATEAFF. The chain recombines TRBV28 with TRBJ1-1, with a tentative D call TRBD1 (5 bases). The germline V and J ends were trimmed by 3 bases and 5 bases, with 16 bases remaining between them. The CDR3 totals 15 residues. Germline V CDR1 and CDR2: MDHEN, SYDVKM.

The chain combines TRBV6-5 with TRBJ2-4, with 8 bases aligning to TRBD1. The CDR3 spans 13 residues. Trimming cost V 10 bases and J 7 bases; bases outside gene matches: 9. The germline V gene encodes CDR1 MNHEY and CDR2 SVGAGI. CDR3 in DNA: TGTGCCACCCAACAGGGGGTTGGCAACATTCAGTACTTC. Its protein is CATQQGVGNIQYF.

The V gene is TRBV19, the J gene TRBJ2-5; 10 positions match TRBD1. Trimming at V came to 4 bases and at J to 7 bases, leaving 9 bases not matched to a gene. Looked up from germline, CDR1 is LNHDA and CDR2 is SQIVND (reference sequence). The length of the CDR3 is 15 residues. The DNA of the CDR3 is TGTGCCAGTAGTAGGACCCGGGACAGGGGAGGGACCCAGTACTTC. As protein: CASSRTRDRGGTQYF.

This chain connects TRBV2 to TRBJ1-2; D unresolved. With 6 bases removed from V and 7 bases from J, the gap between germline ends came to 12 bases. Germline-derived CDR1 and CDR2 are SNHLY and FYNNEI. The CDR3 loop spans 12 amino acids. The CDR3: CASRGDGPGYTF. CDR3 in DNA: TGTGCCAGCAGGGGAGATGGGCCTGGCTACACCTTC.

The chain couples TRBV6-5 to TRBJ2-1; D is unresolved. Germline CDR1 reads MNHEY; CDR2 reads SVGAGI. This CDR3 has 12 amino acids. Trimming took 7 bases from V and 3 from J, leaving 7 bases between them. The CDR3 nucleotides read TGTGCCAGCATGGGCTACTACAATGAGCAGTTCTTC. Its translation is CASMGYYNEQFF.

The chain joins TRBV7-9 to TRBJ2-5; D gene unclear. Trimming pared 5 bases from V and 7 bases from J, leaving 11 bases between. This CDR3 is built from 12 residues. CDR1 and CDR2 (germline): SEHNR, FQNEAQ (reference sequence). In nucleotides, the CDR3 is TGTGCCAGCAGCCCTATATCCCCGACCCAGTACTTC. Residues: CASSPISPTQYF.

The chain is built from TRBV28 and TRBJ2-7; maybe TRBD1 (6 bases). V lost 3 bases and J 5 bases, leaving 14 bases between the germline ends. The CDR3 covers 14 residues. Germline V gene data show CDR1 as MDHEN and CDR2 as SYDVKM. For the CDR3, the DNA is TGTGCCAGCAGTTTCCGACAGGTCCCCCACGAGCAGTACTTC. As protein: CASSFRQVPHEQYF.

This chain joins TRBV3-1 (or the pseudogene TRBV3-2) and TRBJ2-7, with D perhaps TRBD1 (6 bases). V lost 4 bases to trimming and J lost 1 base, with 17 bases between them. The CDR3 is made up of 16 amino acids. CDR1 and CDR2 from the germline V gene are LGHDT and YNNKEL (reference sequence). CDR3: CASSPAQGIPSYEQYF. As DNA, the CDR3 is TGTGCCAGCAGCCCCGCCCAGGGGATTCCGTCCTACGAGCAGTACTTC.

Here the CDR3 reads CASRKAGSTDTQYF. Written as DNA, the CDR3 is TGTGCCAGCAGAAAGGCAGGGAGCACAGATACGCAGTATTTT. The chain employs TRBV6-5 and TRBJ2-3, with D possibly TRBD1 on 5 matching bases. The ends were cut back, 6 bases at V and 0 bases at J, with 10 bases in the middle. Germline CDR1 and CDR2: MNHEY and SVGAGI. The CDR3 has 14 amino acids.

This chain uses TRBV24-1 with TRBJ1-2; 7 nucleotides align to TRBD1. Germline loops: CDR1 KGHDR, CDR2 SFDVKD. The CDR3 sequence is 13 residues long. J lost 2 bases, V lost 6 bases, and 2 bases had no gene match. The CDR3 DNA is TGTGCCACCAGTAAGGACAGGAACTATGGCTACACCTTC. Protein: CATSKDRNYGYTF.

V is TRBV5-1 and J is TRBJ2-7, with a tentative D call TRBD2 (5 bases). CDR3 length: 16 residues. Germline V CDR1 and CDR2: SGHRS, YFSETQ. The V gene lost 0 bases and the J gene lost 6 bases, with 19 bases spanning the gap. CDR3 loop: CASSLEPGVRVREQYF. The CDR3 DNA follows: TGCGCCAGCAGCTTGGAGCCCGGGGTAAGGGTACGCGAGCAGTACTTC.

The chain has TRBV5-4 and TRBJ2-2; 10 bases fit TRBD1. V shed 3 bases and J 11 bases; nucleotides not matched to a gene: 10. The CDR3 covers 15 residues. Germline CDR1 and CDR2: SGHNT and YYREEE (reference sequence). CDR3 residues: CASSSTGGKGGELFF. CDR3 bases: TGTGCCAGCAGCTCGACAGGGGGCAAAGGCGGTGAGCTGTTTTTT.

The CDR3 nucleotides are TGTGCCAGCAGCTTGTACCCGCGGCCCAATGAGCAGTTCTTC. Translating it yields CASSLYPRPNEQFF. The V and J genes are TRBV5-6 and TRBJ2-1, with D hard to call. The CDR3 is 14 amino acids. Germline lookup yields CDR1 SGHDT and CDR2 YYEEEE. Trimming took off 1 base at V and 6 bases at J, with 11 bases between the two ends.